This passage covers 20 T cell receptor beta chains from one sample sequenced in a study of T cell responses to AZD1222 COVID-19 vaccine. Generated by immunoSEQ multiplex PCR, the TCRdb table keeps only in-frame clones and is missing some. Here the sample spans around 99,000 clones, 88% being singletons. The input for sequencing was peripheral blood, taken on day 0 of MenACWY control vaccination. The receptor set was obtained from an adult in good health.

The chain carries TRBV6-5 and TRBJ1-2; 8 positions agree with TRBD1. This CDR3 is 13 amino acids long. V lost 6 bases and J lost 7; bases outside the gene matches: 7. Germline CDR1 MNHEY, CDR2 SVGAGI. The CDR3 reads CASRTGERGGYTF. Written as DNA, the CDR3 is TGTGCCAGCAGGACAGGGGAGAGGGGTGGCTACACCTTC.

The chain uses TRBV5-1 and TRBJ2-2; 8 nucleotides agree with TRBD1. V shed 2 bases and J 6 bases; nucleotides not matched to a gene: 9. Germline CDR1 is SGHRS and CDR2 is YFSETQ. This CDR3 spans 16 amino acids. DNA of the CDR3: TGCGCCAGCAGCTTTTCCAGGGGGCTAAACGCCGGGGAGCTGTTTTTT. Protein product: CASSFSRGLNAGELFF.

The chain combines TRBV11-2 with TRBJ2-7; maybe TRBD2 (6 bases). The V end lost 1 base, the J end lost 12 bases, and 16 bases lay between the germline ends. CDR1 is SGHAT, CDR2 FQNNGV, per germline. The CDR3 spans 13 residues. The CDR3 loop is CASSLGTGVPLYF. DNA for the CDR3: TGTGCCAGCAGCTTAGGGACGGGGGTCCCTTTGTACTTC.

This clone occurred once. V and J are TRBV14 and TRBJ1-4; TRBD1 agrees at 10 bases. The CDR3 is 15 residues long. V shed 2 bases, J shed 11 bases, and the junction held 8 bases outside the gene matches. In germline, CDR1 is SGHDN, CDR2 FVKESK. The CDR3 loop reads CASSQLTGGASKLFF. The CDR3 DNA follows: TGTGCCAGCAGCCAACTGACAGGGGGCGCGTCTAAACTGTTTTTT.

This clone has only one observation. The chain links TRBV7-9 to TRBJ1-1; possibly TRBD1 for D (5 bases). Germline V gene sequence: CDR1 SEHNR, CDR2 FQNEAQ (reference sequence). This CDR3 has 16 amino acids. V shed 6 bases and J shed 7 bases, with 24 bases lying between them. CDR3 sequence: CASRPGHVVGISEAFF. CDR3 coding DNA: TGTGCCAGCAGGCCCGGACATGTTGTGGGGATCAGTGAAGCTTTCTTT.

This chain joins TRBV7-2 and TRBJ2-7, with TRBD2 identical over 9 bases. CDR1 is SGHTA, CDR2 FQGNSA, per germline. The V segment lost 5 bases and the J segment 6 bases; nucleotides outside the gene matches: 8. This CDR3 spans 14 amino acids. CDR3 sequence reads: CASSLSGRSFEQYF. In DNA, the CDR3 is TGTGCCAGCAGCCTTAGCGGGAGAAGTTTCGAGCAGTACTTC.

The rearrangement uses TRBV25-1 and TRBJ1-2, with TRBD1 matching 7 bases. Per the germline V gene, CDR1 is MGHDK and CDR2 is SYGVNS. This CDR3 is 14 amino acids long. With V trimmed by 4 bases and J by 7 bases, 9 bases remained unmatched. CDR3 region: CASSASGTDLGYTF. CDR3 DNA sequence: TGTGCCAGCAGTGCATCCGGGACAGACCTTGGCTACACCTTC.

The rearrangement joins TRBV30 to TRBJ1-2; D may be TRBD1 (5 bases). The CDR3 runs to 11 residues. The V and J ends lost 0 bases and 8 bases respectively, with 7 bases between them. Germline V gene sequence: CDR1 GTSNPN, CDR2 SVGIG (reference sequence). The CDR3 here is CAWSVNRGYTF. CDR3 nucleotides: TGTGCCTGGAGTGTAAACAGGGGCTACACCTTC.

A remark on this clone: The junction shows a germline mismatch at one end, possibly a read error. CDR3 nucleotides: TGTGCTAGCAGCCGGGACCTCGATTCCTACGAGCAGTACTTC. Amino acid sequence: CASSRDLDSYEQYF. V gene TRBV7-7 combines with J gene TRBJ2-7; D might be TRBD1 or TRBD2, each matching 5 bases. CDR3 size: 14 residues. CDR1 SSHAT and CDR2 FNYEAQ come from the germline V gene (reference sequence).

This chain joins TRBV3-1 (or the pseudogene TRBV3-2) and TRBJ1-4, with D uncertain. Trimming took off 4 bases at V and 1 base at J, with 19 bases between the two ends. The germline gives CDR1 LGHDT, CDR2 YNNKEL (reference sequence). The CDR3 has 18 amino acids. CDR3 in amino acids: CASSPPGQIRGTNEKLFF. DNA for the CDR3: TGTGCCAGCAGCCCCCCCGGGCAAATAAGAGGAACTAATGAAAAACTGTTTTTT.

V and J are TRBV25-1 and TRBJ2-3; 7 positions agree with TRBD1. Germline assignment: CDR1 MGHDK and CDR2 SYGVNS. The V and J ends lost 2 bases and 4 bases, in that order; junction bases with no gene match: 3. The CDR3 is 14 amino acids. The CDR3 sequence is CASSESRGSDTQYF. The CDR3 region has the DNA TGTGCCAGCAGTGAAAGCAGGGGGTCAGATACGCAGTATTTT.

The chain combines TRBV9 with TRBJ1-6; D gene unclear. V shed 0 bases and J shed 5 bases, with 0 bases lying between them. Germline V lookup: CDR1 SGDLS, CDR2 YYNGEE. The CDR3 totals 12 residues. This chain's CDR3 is CASSVDNSPLHF. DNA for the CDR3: TGTGCCAGCAGCGTAGATAATTCACCCCTCCACTTT.

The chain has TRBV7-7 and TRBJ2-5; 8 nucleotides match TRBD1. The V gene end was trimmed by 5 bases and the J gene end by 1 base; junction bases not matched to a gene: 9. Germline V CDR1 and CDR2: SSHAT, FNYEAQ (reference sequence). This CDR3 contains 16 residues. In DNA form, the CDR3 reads TGTGCCAGCAGCCCGACAGGGGTTGGGGGCCAAGAGACCCAGTACTTC. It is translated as CASSPTGVGGQETQYF.

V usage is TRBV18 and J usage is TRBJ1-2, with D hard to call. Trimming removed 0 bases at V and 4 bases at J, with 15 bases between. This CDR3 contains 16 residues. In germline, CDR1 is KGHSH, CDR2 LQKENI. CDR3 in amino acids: CASSPPVTAPLYGYTF. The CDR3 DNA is TGTGCCAGCTCACCACCGGTGACGGCCCCCCTCTATGGCTACACCTTC.

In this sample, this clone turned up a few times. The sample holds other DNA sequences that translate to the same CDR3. The CDR3 DNA reads as TGTGCCTGGAGGCGGGGAGGCTACACCTTC. Translated, it gives CAWRRGGYTF. This chain joins TRBV30 and TRBJ1-2; D unclear. This CDR3 spans 10 amino acids. CDR1 and CDR2 (germline): GTSNPN, SVGIG (reference sequence). With 3 bases removed from V and 8 bases from J, the gap between germline ends came to 7 bases.

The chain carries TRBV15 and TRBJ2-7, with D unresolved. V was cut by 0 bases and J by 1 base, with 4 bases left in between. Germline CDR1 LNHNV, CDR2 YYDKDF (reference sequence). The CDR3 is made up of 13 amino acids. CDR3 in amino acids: CATSRDLSYEQYF. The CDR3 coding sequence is TGTGCCACCAGCAGAGACCTGTCCTACGAGCAGTACTTC.

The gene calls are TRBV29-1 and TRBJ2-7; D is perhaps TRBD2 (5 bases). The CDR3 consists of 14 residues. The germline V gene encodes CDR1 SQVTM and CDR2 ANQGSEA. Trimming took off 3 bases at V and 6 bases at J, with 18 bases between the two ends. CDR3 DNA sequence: TGCAGCGTTGATCTGGCGGGTCGTCCTCGCGAGCAGTACTTC. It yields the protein CSVDLAGRPREQYF.

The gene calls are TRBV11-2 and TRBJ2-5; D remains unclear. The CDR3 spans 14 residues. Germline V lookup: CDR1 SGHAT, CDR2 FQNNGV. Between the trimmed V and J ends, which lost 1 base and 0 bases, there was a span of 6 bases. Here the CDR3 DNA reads TGTGCCAGCAGCTTAGGGCATTACCAAGAGACCCAGTACTTC. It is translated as CASSLGHYQETQYF. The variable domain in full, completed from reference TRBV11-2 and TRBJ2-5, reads EAGVAQSPRYKIIEKRQSVAFWCNPISGHATLYWYQQILGQGPKLLIQFQNNGVVDDSQLPKDRFSAERLKGVDSTLKIQPAKLEDSAVYLCASSLGHYQETQYFGPGTRLLVL.

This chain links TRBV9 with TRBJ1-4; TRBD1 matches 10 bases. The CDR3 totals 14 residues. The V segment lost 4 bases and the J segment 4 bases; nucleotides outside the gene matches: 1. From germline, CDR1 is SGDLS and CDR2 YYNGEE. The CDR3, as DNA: TGTGCCAGCAGCCGGACAGGGGGTAATGAAAAACTGTTTTTT. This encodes CASSRTGGNEKLFF.

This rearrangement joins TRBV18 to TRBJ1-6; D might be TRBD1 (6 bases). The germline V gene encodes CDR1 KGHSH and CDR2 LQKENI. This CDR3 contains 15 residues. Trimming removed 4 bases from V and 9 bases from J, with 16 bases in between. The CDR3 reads CASSQQGPRGSPLHF. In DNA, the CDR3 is TGTGCCAGCTCACAACAGGGTCCTCGGGGTTCACCCCTCCACTTT.